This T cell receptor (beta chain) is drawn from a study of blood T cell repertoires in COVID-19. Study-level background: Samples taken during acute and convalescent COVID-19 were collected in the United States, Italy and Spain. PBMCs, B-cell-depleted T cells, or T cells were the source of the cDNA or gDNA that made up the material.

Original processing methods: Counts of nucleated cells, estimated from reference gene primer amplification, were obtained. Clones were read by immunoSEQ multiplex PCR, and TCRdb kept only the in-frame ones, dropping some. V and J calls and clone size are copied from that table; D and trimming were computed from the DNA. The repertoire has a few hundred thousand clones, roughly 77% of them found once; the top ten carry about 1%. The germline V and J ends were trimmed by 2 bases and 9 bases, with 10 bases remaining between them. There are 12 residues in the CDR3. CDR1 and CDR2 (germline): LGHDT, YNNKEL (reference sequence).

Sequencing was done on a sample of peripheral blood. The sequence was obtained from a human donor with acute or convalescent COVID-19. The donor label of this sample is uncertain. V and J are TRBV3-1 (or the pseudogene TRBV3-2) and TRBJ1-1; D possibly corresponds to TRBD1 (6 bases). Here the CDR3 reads CASSQKRDKAFF. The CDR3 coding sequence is TGTGCCAGCAGCCAAAAGCGGGACAAAGCTTTCTTT.